This T cell receptor (beta chain) was documented in a study of T-cell reconstitution after alpha-beta-depleted transplantation in children listed by TCRdb under 2016. For context, the study as a whole: Using TCR repertoire profiling, the study quantitatively followed how T-cell immune reconstitution unfolded in children after TCRalphabeta/CD19-depleted allogeneic hematopoietic cell transplantation. Study-wide conclusions, independent of this receptor: The high TCRbeta diversity at day 60 in some patients was ascribed to recipient T cells and intrathymic progenitors that had survived conditioning. Apparently early alphabetaT-cell count recovery about two months after transplant reportedly relied on only several hundred rapidly expanded clones derived from non-depleted graft cells. Over subsequent months, a decline in hyperexpanded clone frequencies was noted, and after one year, T-cell counts and TCRbeta diversity were mostly ascribed to newly produced T cells.

The sample's treatment or condition label, in plain terms: allogeneic hematopoietic cell transplantation with graft depleted of TCRalphabeta T cells and CD19 B cells. Transplant recipients were children who received TCRalphabeta/CD19-depleted allogeneic hematopoietic cell grafts. The library relied on PCR. These reads were obtained on an Illumina HiSeq 2500. TCR library preparation used molecular barcoding, with unique molecular identifiers applied to normalize quantification of the TCRbeta repertoire. The public sequencing data were trimmed at Q25 with fastp and processed into clonotypes with MiXCR by TCRdb, which kept only in-frame beta chains. Every CDR3 protein is listed once, alongside the most common genes and DNA of its rows. The sample table shows roughly 310,000 distinct CDR3 sequences, and over 20% are seen once. The ten largest clonotypes hold roughly 9.8% of the sample. The CDR3 holds 12 amino acids from the cysteine to the phenylalanine. Only the CDR3 DNA is retained, 36 bases long and in frame from the first base. The germline V gene sets CDR1 to SGHRS and CDR2 to YFSETQ. Trimming removed 4 bases from V and 0 bases from J, leaving 5 bases between the germline ends.

This clonotype was observed a few times. This receptor's antigen is unknown. Base qualities are not provided; no much larger clone lies one nucleotide away. This sequence uses TRBV5-1 and TRBJ2-7; there is no confident call for the D gene. The sequencing used PBMCs, mostly from graft donor cells, collected 180 days after TCRalphabeta/CD19-depleted stem cell transplant. The clonotype was recovered from a male patient between 5 and 17 years old who had a stem cell transplant for acute lymphoblastic leukemia, so the T cells may come from the graft donor. The CDR3 has the sequence CASSGVSYEQYF. In nucleotides, the sequence is TGCGCCAGCAGCGGGGTCTCCTACGAGCAGTACTTC. Extended through the reference TRBV5-1 and TRBJ2-7 proteins, this CDR3 yields the full variable domain: KAGVTQTPRYLIKTRGQQVTLSCSPISGHRSVSWYQQTPGQGLQFLFEYFSETQRNKGNFPGRFSGRQFSNSRSEMNVSTLELGDSALYLCASSGVSYEQYFGPGTRLTVT.